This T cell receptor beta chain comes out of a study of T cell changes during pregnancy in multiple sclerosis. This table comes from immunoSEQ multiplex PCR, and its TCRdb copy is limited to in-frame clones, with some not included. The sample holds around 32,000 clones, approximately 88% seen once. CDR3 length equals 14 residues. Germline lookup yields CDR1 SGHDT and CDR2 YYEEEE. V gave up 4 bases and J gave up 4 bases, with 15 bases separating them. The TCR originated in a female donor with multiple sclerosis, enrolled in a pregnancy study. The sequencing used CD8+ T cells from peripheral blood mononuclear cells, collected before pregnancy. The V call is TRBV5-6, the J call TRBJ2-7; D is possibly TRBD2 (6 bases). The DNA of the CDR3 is TGTGCCAGCAGCGGACATTTGGGGGGTTACGAGCAGTACTTC. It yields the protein CASSGHLGGYEQYF.